The 30 T cell receptor beta chains given below trace back to one sample, sequenced in a study of blood T cells in healthy people across ages. A second PCR of 7 to 11 cycles used a sample-barcoded 5' primer and a J-beta primer mix. TCRdb reprocessed the 5' RACE reads with MiXCR, giving one entry per CDR3 protein. The sample holds more than 650,000 distinct CDR3 sequences, approximately 53% seen once. The source material was blood. The receptors shown here come from a man older than 75 in good health.

This rearrangement joins TRBV6-2 or TRBV6-3 to TRBJ2-4; weak D call: TRBD2 (6 bases). The length of the CDR3 is 11 residues. V was trimmed by 6 bases and J by 13 bases, leaving 13 bases between them. Germline lookup yields CDR1 MNHEY and CDR2 SVGEGT. CDR3 region: CASSHSGEQYF. DNA of the CDR3: TGTGCCAGCAGCCACTCGGGGGAGCAGTACTTC.

The chain recombines TRBV7-9 with TRBJ2-7; D uncertain. The germline V gene has CDR1 SEHNR and CDR2 FQNEAQ (reference sequence). There are 15 residues in the CDR3. V was clipped by 4 bases and J by 4 bases, with 17 bases between them. CDR3 in DNA: TGTGCCAGCAGCTCCACAAGGACCCCACCTTACGAGCAGTACTTC. Translated, it gives CASSSTRTPPYEQYF.

The gene calls are TRBV7-9 and TRBJ2-7; 14 bases line up with TRBD2. The V and J ends lost 4 bases and 7 bases, in that order; junction bases with no gene match: 12. CDR3 length: 17 amino acids. Germline CDR1 reads SEHNR; CDR2 reads FQNEAQ (reference sequence). CDR3 sequence (DNA): TGTGCCAGCAGCTCCGGGACTAGCGGGAGAGGGGTACGAGAGCAGTACTTC. As protein: CASSSGTSGRGVREQYF.

This clonotype showed up just once. This chain uses TRBV7-9 with TRBJ1-2, with unresolved D. V gave up 3 bases and J gave up 6 bases, with 11 bases separating them. Germline V CDR1 and CDR2: SEHNR, FQNEAQ (reference sequence). The CDR3 runs 13 residues. CDR3 loop: CASSLSEGNGYTF. The CDR3 nucleotides are TGTGCCAGCAGCTTGTCTGAAGGGAATGGCTACACCTTC.

The chain couples TRBV29-1 to TRBJ1-1; D unclear. The CDR3 spans 13 residues. The V end was cut by 3 bases, the J end by 0 bases, with 8 bases between. Germline values: CDR1 SQVTM, CDR2 ANQGSEA. The CDR3 DNA sequence: TGCAGCGTTGAGTCGGGCTTGAACACTGAAGCTTTCTTT. Translated: CSVESGLNTEAFF. The whole variable domain, filled in from reference TRBV29-1 and TRBJ1-1, reads SAVISQKPSRDICQRGTSLTIQCQVDSQVTMMFWYRQQPGQSLTLIATANQGSEATYESGFVIDKFPISRPNLTFSTLTVSNMSPEDSSIYLCSVESGLNTEAFFGQGTRLTVV.

The V call is TRBV7-9, the J call TRBJ2-7, with no clear D. Germline V gives CDR1 SEHNR, CDR2 FQNEAQ (reference sequence). V was trimmed by 5 bases and J by 6 bases, leaving 14 bases between them. The CDR3 extends over 13 amino acids. Written as DNA, the CDR3 is TGTGCCAGCAGCGTAATTATCGGCGGCGAGCAGTACTTC. Translated: CASSVIIGGEQYF.

V is TRBV7-9 and J is TRBJ1-1; D gene uncertain. The V gene lost 0 bases and the J gene lost 4 bases, with 9 bases spanning the gap. The germline V gene encodes CDR1 SEHNR and CDR2 FQNEAQ (reference sequence). This CDR3 is built from 14 residues. Written as DNA, the CDR3 is TGTGCCAGCAGCTTAGCCAGTGGGAGCACTGAAGCTTTCTTT. This encodes CASSLASGSTEAFF.

The chain employs TRBV10-3 and TRBJ2-7; 12 bases match TRBD2. CDR1 is ENHRY, CDR2 SYGVKD, per germline. The CDR3 is 15 amino acids. V trimming: 6 bases; J trimming: 7 bases; junction bases outside the gene matches: 10. In DNA, the CDR3 is TGTGCCATCAGACTAGCGGGAGGAGCTAACAATGAGCAGTACTTC. It codes for CAIRLAGGANNEQYF.

This rearrangement joins TRBV20-1 to TRBJ1-5; TRBD1 might be the D (6 bases). Germline V CDR1 and CDR2: DFQATT, SNEGSKA (reference sequence). CDR3 size: 16 residues. V lost 0 bases and J lost 3, with 15 bases in between. CDR3 loop: CSARESGRGLNQPQHF. The DNA of the CDR3 is TGCAGTGCTAGAGAGTCGGGCAGGGGACTCAATCAGCCCCAGCATTTT.

The CDR3 spells CASSGQGYGYGYTF. CDR3 bases: TGTGCCAGCAGTGGACAGGGGTACGGCTATGGCTACACCTTC. The genes are TRBV2 and TRBJ1-2; the match to TRBD1 covers 8 bases. J lost 4 bases, V lost 4 bases, and 5 bases had no gene match. The germline V gene encodes CDR1 SNHLY and CDR2 FYNNEI. The CDR3 has 14 residues.

The chain carries TRBV20-1 and TRBJ2-7, with D unclear. Trimming removed 1 base from V and 0 bases from J, with 10 bases in between. Germline assignment: CDR1 DFQATT and CDR2 SNEGSKA (reference sequence). The CDR3 length is 14 residues. The CDR3 spells CSARGSLYSYEQYF. CDR3 DNA sequence: TGCAGTGCTAGAGGTAGCCTCTACTCCTACGAGCAGTACTTC.

The gene calls are TRBV29-1 and TRBJ2-6; TRBD2 is a possible D gene (6 bases). The V and J ends lost 8 bases and 0 bases respectively, with 26 bases between them. Germline CDR1 SQVTM, CDR2 ANQGSEA. The CDR3 sequence is 19 residues long. CDR3 in DNA: TGCAGCTCCCCCAACCATGGGACTCCCCACAGCTCTGGGGCCAACGTCCTGACTTTC. Translated, it gives CSSPNHGTPHSSGANVLTF. The whole variable domain, remainder taken from reference TRBV29-1 and TRBJ2-6, is SAVISQKPSRDICQRGTSLTIQCQVDSQVTMMFWYRQQPGQSLTLIATANQGSEATYESGFVIDKFPISRPNLTFSTLTVSNMSPEDSSIYLCSSPNHGTPHSSGANVLTFGAGSRLTVL.

The chain links TRBV4-2 to TRBJ2-7; 8 nucleotides agree with TRBD1. The CDR3 contains 15 residues. The germline V gene encodes CDR1 LGHNA and CDR2 YNFKEQ. V was pared by 0 bases and J by 2 bases, with 3 bases of the junction left unmatched. The CDR3 nucleotides read TGTGCCAGCAGCCAAGAAGGGGACAGGCCCTACGAGCAGTACTTC. Translation: CASSQEGDRPYEQYF.

As DNA, the CDR3 is TGTGCCAGCAGCCAACGGGGGGTAGGCACTGAAGCTTTCTTT. It codes for CASSQRGVGTEAFF. This chain connects TRBV4-2 to TRBJ1-1; D is possibly TRBD1 (5 bases). Trimming took off 2 bases at V and 4 bases at J, with 11 bases between the two ends. CDR3 length: 14 residues. Germline V gene data show CDR1 as LGHNA and CDR2 as YNFKEQ.

The rearrangement uses TRBV15 and TRBJ1-2; D unresolved. CDR3 size: 13 residues. Germline V gene sequence: CDR1 LNHNV, CDR2 YYDKDF (reference sequence). The V end was cut by 6 bases, the J end by 5 bases, with 13 bases between. The CDR3 coding sequence is TGTGCCACCAGGTTACATGGAGGATATGGCTACACCTTC. It specifies CATRLHGGYGYTF.

In this sample, this clonotype turned up a few times. This chain joins TRBV12-3 or TRBV12-4 and TRBJ2-4, with D possibly being TRBD1 (7 bases). V lost 1 base to trimming and J lost 9 bases, with 13 bases between them. The CDR3 has 14 residues. This CDR3 is CASSLGGRGVIQYF. In DNA, the CDR3 is TGTGCCAGCAGTTTAGGTGGCAGGGGGGTCATTCAGTACTTC.

This clonotype was seen repeatedly, ten times or more. This chain uses TRBV6-5 with TRBJ2-6, with D uncertain. The germline V and J ends were trimmed by 5 bases and 0 bases, with 11 bases remaining between them. This CDR3 comprises 16 residues. Germline V gene sequence: CDR1 MNHEY, CDR2 SVGAGI. The CDR3 loop is CASSHQVDSGANVLTF. The DNA of the CDR3 is TGTGCCAGCAGTCACCAGGTAGACTCTGGGGCCAACGTCCTGACTTTC.

The V gene is TRBV20-1, the J gene TRBJ2-3; the match to TRBD1 covers 9 bases. V dropped 3 bases and J dropped 9; count of bases not matched to a gene: 1. The CDR3 consists of 11 residues. The germline gives CDR1 DFQATT, CDR2 SNEGSKA (reference sequence). The CDR3 DNA reads TGCAGTGCTAGTGGGACAGGGACGCAGTATTTT. Encoded protein: CSASGTGTQYF.

The chain carries TRBV20-1 and TRBJ1-4, with D maybe TRBD1 (5 bases). This CDR3 is built from 15 residues. Trimming took 5 bases from V and 8 from J, leaving 21 bases between them. CDR1 is DFQATT, CDR2 SNEGSKA, per germline (reference sequence). The CDR3 spells CSAAREGGAREKLFF. The CDR3 bases are TGCAGTGCTGCCCGAGAAGGAGGGGCTAGGGAAAAACTGTTTTTT.

Here the CDR3 reads CASHSGRGHRYAYF. In DNA form, the CDR3 reads TGTGCCAGCCATAGCGGGAGGGGGCACAGATACGCGTATTTT. J is TRBJ2-3 and V is TRBV27; 11 bases are a match to TRBD2. CDR3 length: 14 residues. After removal of 8 bases from V and 14 bases from J, the junction contained 15 bases not matched to a gene. CDR1 is MNHEY and CDR2 is SMNVEV in the germline V gene (reference sequence).

The chain couples TRBV7-9 to TRBJ2-5, with D uncertain. V was pared by 0 bases and J by 1 base, with 18 bases between. This CDR3 comprises 18 residues. In germline, CDR1 is SEHNR, CDR2 FQNEAQ (reference sequence). This chain's CDR3 is CASSLARPTGVFQETQYF. Here the CDR3 DNA reads TGTGCCAGCAGCTTAGCTCGGCCGACTGGGGTATTCCAAGAGACCCAGTACTTC.

The chain links TRBV3-1 to TRBJ2-7; D may correspond to TRBD1 or TRBD2 (5 bases each). Germline assignment: CDR1 LGHDT and CDR2 YNNKEL (reference sequence). V dropped 4 bases and J dropped 1 base, with 14 bases sitting between them. The CDR3 is 15 amino acids. The CDR3 nucleotides read TGTGCCAGCAGCCTCCGGGACCGGACTTCCTACGAGCAGTACTTC. It codes for CASSLRDRTSYEQYF.

The gene calls are TRBV4-2 and TRBJ2-1; D might be TRBD1 or TRBD2, each matching 5 bases. The germline V and J ends were trimmed by 2 bases and 6 bases, with 11 bases remaining between them. The CDR3 length is 14 residues. CDR1 and CDR2 (germline): LGHNA, YNFKEQ. Written as DNA, the CDR3 is TGTGCCAGCAGCCAACGGGGCGGCGGCAATGAGCAGTTCTTC. Its translation: CASSQRGGGNEQFF.

The chain recombines TRBV6-6 with TRBJ2-1; 9 bases map to TRBD1. This CDR3 is built from 15 residues. Trimming cost V 6 bases and J 5 bases; bases outside gene matches: 8. Germline CDR1 MNHNY, CDR2 SVGAGI (reference sequence). CDR3 in amino acids: CASSPRGQGNNEQFF. DNA of the CDR3: TGTGCCAGCAGCCCCCGGGGACAGGGTAACAATGAGCAGTTCTTC.

The sample holds a few counts of this clonotype. The chain employs TRBV11-2 and TRBJ2-1; TRBD2 agrees at 11 bases. CDR3 size: 21 residues. Germline CDR1 SGHAT, CDR2 FQNNGV. Germline trimming cut 0 bases from V and 9 bases from J; bases unmatched to any gene: 22. The CDR3 reads CASSLEGSLAGGGGSFAEQFF. The CDR3, as DNA: TGTGCCAGCAGCTTAGAGGGTAGTCTAGCGGGAGGAGGAGGGAGTTTTGCTGAGCAGTTCTTC.

J is TRBJ2-1 and V is TRBV20-1; 9 bases line up with TRBD2. The germline V gene has CDR1 DFQATT and CDR2 SNEGSKA (reference sequence). The CDR3 is 15 amino acids. Losses at the gene ends were 5 bases for V and 8 bases for J; bases not matched to a gene: 13. The CDR3 nucleotides are TGCAGTGCTTTCCGTAGGGCGGGAGGGCCCCATGAGCAGTTCTTC. This gives the protein CSAFRRAGGPHEQFF.

V gene TRBV7-2 combines with J gene TRBJ2-5; D uncertain. The CDR3 totals 12 residues. CDR1 is SGHTA and CDR2 is FQGNSA in the germline V gene. V lost 8 bases to trimming and J lost 5 bases, with 12 bases between them. The CDR3 DNA is TGTGCCAGCCCCCAAGGACGTGAGACCCAGTACTTC. It yields the protein CASPQGRETQYF.

The V call is TRBV28, the J call TRBJ2-5, with D hard to call. Trimming took off 1 base at V and 2 bases at J, with 8 bases between the two ends. Germline V gene sequence: CDR1 MDHEN, CDR2 SYDVKM. The CDR3 is 14 amino acids. In DNA form, the CDR3 reads TGTGCCAGCAGTTTATCACCATCGCAAGAGACCCAGTACTTC. It yields the protein CASSLSPSQETQYF.

The CDR3 sequence is CSASSNEKLFF. CDR3 in DNA: TGCAGTGCTAGCTCAAATGAAAAACTGTTTTTT. The chain joins TRBV20-1 to TRBJ1-4; D unresolved. V gave up 3 bases and J gave up 5 bases, with 4 bases separating them. The CDR3 loop spans 11 amino acids. Germline assignment: CDR1 DFQATT and CDR2 SNEGSKA (reference sequence).

The chain uses TRBV3-1 and TRBJ1-1; D ambiguous. CDR3 size: 15 residues. CDR1 LGHDT and CDR2 YNNKEL come from the germline V gene (reference sequence). V was shortened by 4 bases and J by 4 bases, with 16 bases between the two germline ends. The CDR3 spells CASSLTRTRPTEAFF. For the CDR3, the DNA is TGTGCCAGCAGCCTAACCCGGACGCGGCCCACTGAAGCTTTCTTT.